Presented here are 14 T cell receptor beta chains from one specimen sequenced in a study of beta chain features in type 1 diabetes. The investigators reverse transcribed all of the isolated RNA, so they sequenced expressed TCRB transcripts. Using immunoSEQ multiplex PCR, the repertoire was profiled, and TCRdb retains in-frame clones only, with some absent. The table lists roughly 700,000 clones, around 15% of them singletons. What these receptors recognize is not known. Study-level results: Shortening that was moderate but significant affected the TCRB CDR3s of Type 1 diabetes patients in all four CD4+ subsets.

The sequenced sample was naive CD4+ T cells from blood. The receptors stem from a man younger than 35 with type 1 diabetes.

The chain couples TRBV2 to TRBJ1-2; tentatively, D is TRBD1 (5 bases). Germline-derived CDR1 and CDR2 are SNHLY and FYNNEI. V lost 6 bases and J 5 bases, leaving 13 bases between the germline ends. The CDR3 runs 13 residues. The CDR3 nucleotides read TGTGCCAGCAGCGAGTCGTCAGGGTATGGCTACACCTTC. Residues: CASSESSGYGYTF.

This clone was observed a few times. The rearrangement uses TRBV4-2 and TRBJ2-1; 10 bases map to TRBD2. The V gene end was trimmed by 5 bases and the J gene end by 2 bases; junction bases not matched to a gene: 3. Per germline, CDR1 LGHNA and CDR2 YNFKEQ. CDR3 length equals 15 residues. The CDR3 reads CASSSLAGTYNEQFF. The CDR3 bases are TGTGCCAGCAGCTCACTAGCGGGGACCTACAATGAGCAGTTCTTC.

This clone showed up just a few times. Other nucleotide sequences from this sample produce the same CDR3. The rearrangement links TRBV30 to TRBJ1-6; D not resolved. The germline V gene has CDR1 GTSNPN and CDR2 SVGIG (reference sequence). Between the trimmed V and J ends, which lost 0 bases and 9 bases, there was a span of 3 bases. The CDR3 totals 11 residues. The CDR3 DNA reads as TGTGCCTGGAGTGTAGGTTCACCCCTCCACTTT. Protein product: CAWSVGSPLHF.

This clone showed up just once. The rearrangement links TRBV9 to TRBJ1-2; 7 bases map to TRBD1. This CDR3 has 13 residues. Germline loops: CDR1 SGDLS, CDR2 YYNGEE. The ends lost 4 bases at V and 3 bases at J; junction bases unmatched: 3. The DNA for the CDR3 is TGTGCCAGCAGCCCCACAGGGGACTATGGCTACACCTTC. Protein sequence: CASSPTGDYGYTF.

The DNA of the CDR3 is TGTGCCAGCAGCGTTGGGACAGGGGGTAGGGAGACCCAGTACTTC. Translating it yields CASSVGTGGRETQYF. The chain employs TRBV7-8 and TRBJ2-5; TRBD1 agrees at 11 bases. The CDR3 spans 15 residues. Germline CDR1 and CDR2: SGHVS and FQNEAQ. V was pared by 5 bases and J by 5 bases, with 7 bases of the junction left unmatched.

J is TRBJ1-6 and V is TRBV10-3, with a tentative D call TRBD1 (6 bases). This CDR3 has 14 residues. CDR1 is ENHRY, CDR2 SYGVKD, per germline. V gave up 4 bases and J gave up 9 bases, with 13 bases separating them. CDR3 nucleotides: TGTGCCATCAGTGGCGGACAGAGGGGTTCACCCCTCCACTTT. Protein product: CAISGGQRGSPLHF.

J is TRBJ2-5 and V is TRBV30; 8 bases are a match to TRBD2. Germline V gives CDR1 GTSNPN, CDR2 SVGIG (reference sequence). This CDR3 has 15 residues. Germline trimming cut 4 bases from V and 5 bases from J; bases unmatched to any gene: 12. CDR3 in DNA: TGTGCCTGGAACGGGAGGGCTAGCGCCGGGGAGACCCAGTACTTC. Its protein is CAWNGRASAGETQYF. The full variable domain, completed using reference TRBV30 and TRBJ2-5, is SQTIHQWPATLVQPVGSPLSLECTVEGTSNPNLYWYRQAAGRGLQLLFYSVGIGQISSEVPQNLSASRPQDRQFILSSKKLLLSDSGFYLCAWNGRASAGETQYFGPGTRLLVL.

V usage is TRBV19 and J usage is TRBJ2-1; TRBD2 aligns across 9 bases. The V gene end was trimmed by 7 bases and the J gene end by 2 bases; junction bases not matched to a gene: 9. CDR1 LNHDA and CDR2 SQIVND come from the germline V gene (reference sequence). The CDR3 runs to 16 residues. CDR3 amino acids: CASTLGAGGTYNEQFF. The CDR3 DNA follows: TGTGCCAGTACCCTGGGAGCGGGGGGTACCTACAATGAGCAGTTCTTC.

The chain joins TRBV7-2 to TRBJ2-5; 9 bases match TRBD2. In germline, CDR1 is SGHTA, CDR2 FQGNSA. The CDR3 spans 15 residues. V trimming: 3 bases; J trimming: 7 bases; junction bases outside the gene matches: 9. The CDR3 bases are TGTGCCAGCAGCTTTAGCGGGGGCGCCCCAACGACCCAGTACTTC. Translation gives CASSFSGGAPTTQYF.

This clone came up a few times. The chain combines TRBV29-1 with TRBJ1-5; 7 bases are shared with TRBD1. CDR1 SQVTM and CDR2 ANQGSEA come from the germline V gene. This CDR3 region has 13 residues. V lost 4 bases, J lost 4 bases, and 4 bases stayed unmatched. CDR3 amino acids: CSVGETGNQPQHF. CDR3 coding DNA: TGCAGCGTTGGTGAGACAGGGAATCAGCCCCAGCATTTT.

This clone has a handful of counts. The rearrangement joins TRBV28 to TRBJ1-6; tentatively, D is TRBD1 (5 bases). Between the trimmed V and J ends, which lost 7 bases and 8 bases, there was a span of 27 bases. The CDR3 length is 18 residues. Germline V gene data show CDR1 as MDHEN and CDR2 as SYDVKM. The CDR3 region has the DNA TGTGCCAGCACTCCCCCGGTACTGGGGCAGGGAGGAGATTCACCCCTCCACTTT. This sequence encodes CASTPPVLGQGGDSPLHF. Full variable domain (remainder filled in from reference TRBV28 and TRBJ1-6): DVKVTQSSRYLVKRTGEKVFLECVQDMDHENMFWYRQDPGLGLRLIYFSYDVKMKEKGDIPEGYSVSREKKERFSLILESASTNQTSMYLCASTPPVLGQGGDSPLHFGNGTRLTVT.

This clone appeared a few times. The chain is built from TRBV30 and TRBJ2-5; 9 nucleotides agree with TRBD1. This CDR3 contains 15 residues. Germline CDR1 GTSNPN, CDR2 SVGIG (reference sequence). V gave up 1 base and J gave up 4 bases; unmatched junction bases: 7. CDR3 sequence (DNA): TGTGCCTGGAGTGCAGCGGACAGGGGTCGAGAGACCCAGTACTTC. It translates to CAWSAADRGRETQYF.

The chain carries TRBV16 and TRBJ1-5; D is unclear. Looked up from germline, CDR1 is KGHSY and CDR2 is FQNENV. Trimming stripped 2 bases from V and 5 bases from J, with 13 bases between. This CDR3 contains 15 residues. This CDR3 is CASSQQAGSHQPQHF. CDR3 coding DNA: TGTGCCAGCAGCCAACAAGCGGGGTCCCATCAGCCCCAGCATTTT. The complete variable domain, with remaining parts taken from reference TRBV16 and TRBJ1-5, reads GEEVAQTPKHLVRGEGQKAKLYCAPIKGHSYVFWYQQVLKNEFKFLISFQNENVFDETGMPKERFSAKCLPNSPCSLEIQATKLEDSAVYFCASSQQAGSHQPQHFGDGTRLSIL.

A few counts support this clone. The rearrangement links TRBV19 to TRBJ1-4; the D is unclear. The CDR3 consists of 16 residues. Germline V gene data show CDR1 as LNHDA and CDR2 as SQIVND (reference sequence). Deletions cut 5 bases from V and 3 bases from J, with 16 bases between. In nucleotides, the CDR3 is TGTGCCAGTAGTCTCGAAGGAGGGTTGCCTAATGAAAAACTGTTTTTT. Its protein is CASSLEGGLPNEKLFF.